This T cell receptor (beta chain) was sequenced for a study of cytotoxic CD8 clonotypes in ibrutinib-treated CLL. Study as a whole: Once patients had received a median approximately twelve months of treatment, range 6 to 36, response samples were obtained. Study-wide points: The public clonotypes identified were infrequent and showed contraction or stability on treatment. Sampling times (in sustained-remission versus progressing patients) were not the same.

Measured with immunoSEQ multiplex PCR; TCRdb has only the in-frame clones, and not every one. Here the sample spans about 300,000 clones, approximately 67% being singletons. Of note for this clone: Its antigen is unidentified.

CDR1 MNHEY and CDR2 SVGAGI come from the germline V gene. V was pared by 0 bases and J by 7 bases, with 3 bases of the junction left unmatched. The CDR3 sequence is 16 residues long. The source of approximately 2 micrograms of genomic DNA for TCR beta libraries was cryopreserved PBMCs. This sequence was found in a human donor with chronic lymphocytic leukemia. The rearrangement uses TRBV6-5 and TRBJ2-1; TRBD2 matches 13 bases. Sequencing was performed on PBMCs, taken after 36 months of ibrutinib treatment. The CDR3 region is CASSYSRTSGSNEQFF. In nucleotides, the CDR3 is TGTGCCAGCAGTTACTCCCGGACTAGCGGGAGTAATGAGCAGTTCTTC.